This T cell receptor (beta chain) is drawn from a study of T cells after yellow fever vaccination. TCRdb called the 5' RACE reads again in MiXCR, with one record for every CDR3 protein. The sample has some 390,000 distinct CDR3 sequences, approximately 18% seen once; the top ten hold roughly a sixth. The germline CDR1 and CDR2 sequences are LGHNA and YSLEER. Unmatched junction bases numbered 12, after V lost 4 bases and J lost 8 bases. The CDR3 has 16 residues. This clonotype was counted only a few times. V usage is TRBV4-3 and J usage is TRBJ1-2; TRBD1 matches at 11 bases. The source was PBMCs, collected before the yellow fever booster vaccination. This sequence was found in a man between 18 and 35 years old who received the YFV17D yellow fever vaccine. CDR3 residues: CASSLRSGQGAGGYTF. The CDR3 DNA sequence: TGCGCCAGCAGCCTGAGGAGCGGACAGGGGGCGGGAGGCTACACCTTC.